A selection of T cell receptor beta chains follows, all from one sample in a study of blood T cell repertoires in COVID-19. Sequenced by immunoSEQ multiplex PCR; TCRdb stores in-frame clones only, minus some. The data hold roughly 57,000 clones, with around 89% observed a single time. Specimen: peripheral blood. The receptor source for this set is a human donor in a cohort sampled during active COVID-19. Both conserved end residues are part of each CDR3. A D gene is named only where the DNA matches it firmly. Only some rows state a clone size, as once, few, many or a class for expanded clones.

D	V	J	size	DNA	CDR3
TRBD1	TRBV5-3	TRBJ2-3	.	TGTGCCAGAAGCTTGTTCCGGACAGGGGGAGATACGCAGTATTTT	CARSLFRTGGDTQYF
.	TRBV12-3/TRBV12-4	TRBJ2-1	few	TGTGCCAGCAGCCCACTAAACAATGAGCAGTTCTTC	CASSPLNNEQFF
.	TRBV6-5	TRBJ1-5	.	TGTGCCAGCAGTTCCGGGGGGGGCAGTCAGCCCCAGCATTTT	CASSSGGGSQPQHF
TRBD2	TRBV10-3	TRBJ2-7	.	TGTGCCATCAGCCGACCCCTCCGGGGGGACTCCTACGAGCAGTACTTC	CAISRPLRGDSYEQYF
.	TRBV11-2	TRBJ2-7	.	TGTGCCAGCAGCTTAGCGGGGGACGAGCAGTACTTC	CASSLAGDEQYF
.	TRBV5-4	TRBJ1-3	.	TGTGCCAGCAGCCAAATGGGGCTCCACTCTGGAAACACCATATATTTT	CASSQMGLHSGNTIYF
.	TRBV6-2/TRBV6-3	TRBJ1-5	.	TGTGCCAGCAGTTACTCGATCGGGGGACGCCAGCCCCAGCATTTT	CASSYSIGGRQPQHF
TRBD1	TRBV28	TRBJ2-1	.	TGTGCCAGCGGACAAATGCGGACAGGTTACTACAATGAGCAGTTCTTC	CASGQMRTGYYNEQFF
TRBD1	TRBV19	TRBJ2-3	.	TGTGCCAGTATCGAAACGGGACAGGGCACAGATACGCAGTATTTT	CASIETGQGTDTQYF
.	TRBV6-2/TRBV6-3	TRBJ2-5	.	TGTGCCAGCAGTCTGGAGACCCAGTACTTC	CASSLETQYF
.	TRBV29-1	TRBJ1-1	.	TGCAGCGTTGATTCCGGGGTGAACACTGAAGCTTTCTTT	CSVDSGVNTEAFF
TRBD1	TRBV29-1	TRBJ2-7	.	TGCAGCGTTGGCCCACGGACAGGGGCCTACGAGCAGTACTTC	CSVGPRTGAYEQYF
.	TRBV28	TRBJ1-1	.	TGTGCCAGCAGCCGACAGTTTGAAGCTTTCTTT	CASSRQFEAFF
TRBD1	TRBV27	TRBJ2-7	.	TGTGCCAGCAGTTTAAGCCTGGGACAGGGTACCTACGAGCAGTACTTC	CASSLSLGQGTYEQYF
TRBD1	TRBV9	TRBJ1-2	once	TGTGCCAGCAGCTCGCAGGGGGCCGGTGGCTACACCTTC	CASSSQGAGGYTF
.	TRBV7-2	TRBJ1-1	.	TGTGCCAGCAGCTTTCCGGGACATAACACTGAAGCTTTCTTT	CASSFPGHNTEAFF
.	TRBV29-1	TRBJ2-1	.	TGCAGCGGCCACCAGGGCGGAATATCCTACAATGAGCAGTTCTTC	CSGHQGGISYNEQFF
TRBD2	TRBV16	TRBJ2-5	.	TGTGCCAGCAGCCCTCTAGCGGGGGGCGGGGAAGAGACCCAGTACTTC	CASSPLAGGGEETQYF
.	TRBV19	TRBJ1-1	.	TGTGCCAGTAGTATAAATACAGGGAACACTGAAGCTTTCTTT	CASSINTGNTEAFF
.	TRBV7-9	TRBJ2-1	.	TGTGCCAGCAGCTTAGATATTGCGGTAGGTGAGCAGTTCTTC	CASSLDIAVGEQFF
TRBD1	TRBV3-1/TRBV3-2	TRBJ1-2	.	TGTGCCAGCAGCCAAGAAGGGGCAGGGGGCGGCGGCTACACCTTC	CASSQEGAGGGGYTF
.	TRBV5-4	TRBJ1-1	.	TGTGCCAGCAGTTTTAACAGGGACACTGAAGCTTTCTTT	CASSFNRDTEAFF
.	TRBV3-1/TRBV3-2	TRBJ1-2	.	TGTGCCAGCAGCCATAACACGAACTATGGCTACACCTTC	CASSHNTNYGYTF
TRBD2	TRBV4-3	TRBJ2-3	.	TGCGCCAGCAGCCAAGCGGGGGGGCTTGGGACGCAGTATTTT	CASSQAGGLGTQYF
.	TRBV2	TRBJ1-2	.	TGTGCCAGCCTCCAGGCCAACTATGGCTACACCTTC	CASLQANYGYTF
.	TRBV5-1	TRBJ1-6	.	TGCGCCAGCAGCTTGGCCACCGCAGGGGAAGGGTCACCCCTCCACTTT	CASSLATAGEGSPLHF
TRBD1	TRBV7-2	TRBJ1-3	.	TGTGCCAGCAGCTTACGACAGGGGTCTGGAAACACCATATATTTT	CASSLRQGSGNTIYF
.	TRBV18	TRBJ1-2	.	TGTGCCAGCTCACCACCATCGTTTCGGGATGGCTACACCTTC	CASSPPSFRDGYTF
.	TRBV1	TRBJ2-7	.	TGCACCAGCAGCCAGGTACTAGCGGGGGCCCGAGCCTACGAGCAGTACTTC	CTSSQVLAGARAYEQYF
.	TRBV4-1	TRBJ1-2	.	TGCGCCAGCAGCCAAGATTTAATACCGTCCGGGGGCTACACCTTC	CASSQDLIPSGGYTF
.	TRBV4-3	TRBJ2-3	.	TGCGCCAGCAGCCAAGGAGTCCGAGACACAGCCTGCACAGATACGCAGTATTTT	CASSQGVRDTACTDTQYF
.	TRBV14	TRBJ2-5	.	TGTGCCAGCAGCTACAGGTTCCAAGAGACCCAGTACTTC	CASSYRFQETQYF
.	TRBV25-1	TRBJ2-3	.	TGTGCCAGCAGTGAATATGCGGCCAGTAGCACAGATACGCAGTATTTT	CASSEYAASSTDTQYF
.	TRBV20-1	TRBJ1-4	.	TGCAGTGCCCGACAGTCTCTGGGACTGTTTTTT	CSARQSLGLFF
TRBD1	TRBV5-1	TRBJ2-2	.	TGCGCCAGCAGCTTGGTAGCAGGGGGCTACACCGGGGAGCTGTTTTTT	CASSLVAGGYTGELFF
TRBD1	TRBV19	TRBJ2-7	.	TGTGCCAGTAGTCCAGGGACAGGACAATCCTACGAGCAGTACTTC	CASSPGTGQSYEQYF
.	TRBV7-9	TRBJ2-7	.	TGTGCCAGCAGCTTGGGCAGCCTCTCCTACGAGCAGTACTTC	CASSLGSLSYEQYF
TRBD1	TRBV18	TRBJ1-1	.	TGTGCCAGCTCATCCCGACAGGGCAACCTTCGGGACACTGAAGCTTTCTTT	CASSSRQGNLRDTEAFF
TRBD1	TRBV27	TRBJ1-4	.	TGTGCCAGCAGTTTACGGGGACAGGTTCATAATGAAAAACTGTTTTTT	CASSLRGQVHNEKLFF
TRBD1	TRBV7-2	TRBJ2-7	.	TGTGCCAGCAGCTGGGGACAGGGACCCTACGAGCAGTACTTC	CASSWGQGPYEQYF
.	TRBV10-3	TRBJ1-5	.	TGTGCCATCAGTCCGCGCTCCGATCAGCCCCAGCATTTT	CAISPRSDQPQHF
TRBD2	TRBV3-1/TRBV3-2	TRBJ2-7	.	TGTGCCAGCAGCCGGAGCGGGGGACACGTCTCCTACGAGCAGTACTTC	CASSRSGGHVSYEQYF
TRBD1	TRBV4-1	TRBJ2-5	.	TGCGCCAGCAGCCAAGATAGGGGGCGCCCTAACCAAGAGACCCAGTACTTC	CASSQDRGRPNQETQYF
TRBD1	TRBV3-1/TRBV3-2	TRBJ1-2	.	TGTGCCAGCAGCCAGAGGGGGCCTAGACAGGGCTCTAACTATGGCTACACCTTC	CASSQRGPRQGSNYGYTF
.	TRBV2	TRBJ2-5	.	TGTGCCAGCAGTGAACAGCAAGAGACCCAGTACTTC	CASSEQQETQYF
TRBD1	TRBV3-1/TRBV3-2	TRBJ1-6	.	TGTGCCAGCAGCCAACCCGGGACAGGGCGTAATTCACCCCTCCACTTT	CASSQPGTGRNSPLHF
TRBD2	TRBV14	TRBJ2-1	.	TGTGCCAGCAGCCAAATCGGGACTATCAATGAGCAGTTCTTC	CASSQIGTINEQFF